Here is one T cell receptor (beta chain) with its context. Its target is unknown. This CDR3 contains 13 residues. With 1 base removed from V and 4 bases from J, the gap between germline ends came to 7 bases. Germline V lookup: CDR1 SGHDN, CDR2 FVKESK. The data were taken from a study of pediatric ulcerative colitis. Study-level results: Compared with controls, ulcerative colitis showed greater blood-rectum clone sharing.

Rectal tissue came from one to two pinch biopsies taken at colonoscopy. Sequencing used immunoSEQ multiplex PCR; TCRdb keeps in-frame clones, though not all of them. The sample yields 20,000 to 30,000 clones, about 67% seen once. Sequenced material: gut tissue. This chain joins TRBV14 and TRBJ1-2, with D unclear. This receptor was taken from a boy aged 5-17 years with severe ulcerative colitis. CDR3 nucleotides: TGTGCCAGCAGCCAAGGAAACACCTATGGCTACACCTTC. It specifies CASSQGNTYGYTF.